This T cell receptor beta chain was observed in a study of T cells in Graves' hyperthyroidism and ophthalmopathy. Whole-study results and caveats: The model made its ophthalmopathy prediction, and onset followed a median around 6.5 months later. Researchers report that a 13 V-J model separated ophthalmopathy from stable hyperthyroidism.

What was amplified from RNA transcripts were TCR beta CDR3 regions. HTBI primers drove first-round RT-PCR of the TCR CDR3. TCRdb ran MiXCR on the multiplex PCR reads and lists one entry per CDR3 protein. This sample has around 620,000 distinct CDR3 sequences, with just over 45% found just once. The CDR3 is 12 residues long. Germline CDR1 MGHDK, CDR2 SYGVNS. The V end lost 2 bases, the J end lost 4 bases, and 3 bases lay between the germline ends. As concerns this clonotype: Its antigen is unknown.

The chain combines TRBV25-1 with TRBJ1-3; no firm D call. Sequencing was carried out using peripheral blood or thyroid tissue (not recorded which). The receptor comes from an adult woman with Graves' disease, either hyperthyroidism or ophthalmopathy (not recorded which). The CDR3 reads CASSERGNTIYF. CDR3 nucleotides: TGTGCCAGCAGTGAACGGGGAAACACCATATATTTT.